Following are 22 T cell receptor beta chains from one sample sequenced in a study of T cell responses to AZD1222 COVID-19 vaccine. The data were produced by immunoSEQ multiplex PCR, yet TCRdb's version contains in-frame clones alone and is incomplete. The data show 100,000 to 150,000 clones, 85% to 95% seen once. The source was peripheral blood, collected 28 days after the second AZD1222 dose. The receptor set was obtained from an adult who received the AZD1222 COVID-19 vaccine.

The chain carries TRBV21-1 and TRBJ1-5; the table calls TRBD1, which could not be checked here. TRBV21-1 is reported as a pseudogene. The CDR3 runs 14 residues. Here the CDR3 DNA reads TGTGCCAGCAGACATTATCCCCGAAATCAGCCCCAGCATTTT. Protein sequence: CASRHYPRNQPQHF.

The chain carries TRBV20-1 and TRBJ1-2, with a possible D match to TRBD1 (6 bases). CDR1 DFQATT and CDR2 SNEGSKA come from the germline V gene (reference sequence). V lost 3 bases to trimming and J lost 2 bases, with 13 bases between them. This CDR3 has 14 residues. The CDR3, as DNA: TGCAGTGCTAGTCATGGGCAGGGGAACTATGGCTACACCTTC. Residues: CSASHGQGNYGYTF.

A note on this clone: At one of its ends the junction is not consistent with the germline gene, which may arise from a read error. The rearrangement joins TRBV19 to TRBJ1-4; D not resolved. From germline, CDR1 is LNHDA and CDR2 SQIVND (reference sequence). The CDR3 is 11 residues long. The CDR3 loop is CASSASAMLLF. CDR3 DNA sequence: TGTGCCAGTAGTGCATCGGCGATGTTACTTTTT.

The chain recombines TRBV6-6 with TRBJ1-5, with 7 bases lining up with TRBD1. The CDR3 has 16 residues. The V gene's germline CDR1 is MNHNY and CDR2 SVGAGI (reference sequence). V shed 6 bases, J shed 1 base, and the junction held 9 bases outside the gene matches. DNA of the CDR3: TGTGCCAGCAGCACACCCAGGGGGGGGAGCAATCAGCCCCAGCATTTT. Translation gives CASSTPRGGSNQPQHF.

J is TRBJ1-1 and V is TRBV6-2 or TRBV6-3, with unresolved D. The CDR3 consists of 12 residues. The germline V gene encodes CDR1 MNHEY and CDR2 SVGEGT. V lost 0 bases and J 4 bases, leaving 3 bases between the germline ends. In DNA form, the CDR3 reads TGTGCCAGCAGTTACTCGGCCACTGAAGCTTTCTTT. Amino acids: CASSYSATEAFF.

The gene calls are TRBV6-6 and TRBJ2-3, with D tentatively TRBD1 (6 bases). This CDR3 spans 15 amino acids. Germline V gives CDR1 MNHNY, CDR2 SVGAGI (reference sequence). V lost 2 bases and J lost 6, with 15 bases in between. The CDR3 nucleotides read TGTGCCAGCAGTTACAATAGCCCCCAGGGGGATACGCAGTATTTT. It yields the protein CASSYNSPQGDTQYF.

In DNA form, the CDR3 reads TGTGCCAGCAGCTCAGGACTAGCGGGAATCACAGATACGCAGTATTTT. This gives the protein CASSSGLAGITDTQYF. The rearrangement joins TRBV27 to TRBJ2-3, with TRBD2 matching 12 bases. The CDR3 covers 16 residues. Germline-derived CDR1 and CDR2 are MNHEY and SMNVEV (reference sequence). V gave up 6 bases and J gave up 2 bases; unmatched junction bases: 6.

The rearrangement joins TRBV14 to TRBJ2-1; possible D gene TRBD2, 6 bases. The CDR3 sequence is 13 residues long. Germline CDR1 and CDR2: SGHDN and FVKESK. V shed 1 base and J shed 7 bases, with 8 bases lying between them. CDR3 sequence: CASSQVRGNEQFF. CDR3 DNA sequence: TGTGCCAGCAGCCAAGTACGGGGGAATGAGCAGTTCTTC.

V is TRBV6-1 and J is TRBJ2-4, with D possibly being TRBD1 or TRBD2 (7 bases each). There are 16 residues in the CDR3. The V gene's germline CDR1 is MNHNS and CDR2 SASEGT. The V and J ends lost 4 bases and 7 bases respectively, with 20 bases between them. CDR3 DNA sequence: TGTGCCAGCAGTGCCCTGGGGGAGGGGGCGAGGAACATTCAGTACTTC. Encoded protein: CASSALGEGARNIQYF.

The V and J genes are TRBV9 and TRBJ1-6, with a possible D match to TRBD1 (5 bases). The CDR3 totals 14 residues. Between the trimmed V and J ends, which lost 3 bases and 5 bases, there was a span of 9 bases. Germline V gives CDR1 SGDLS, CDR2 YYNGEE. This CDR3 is CASSEGPHNSPLHF. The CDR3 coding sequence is TGTGCCAGCAGCGAGGGACCTCATAATTCACCCCTCCACTTT. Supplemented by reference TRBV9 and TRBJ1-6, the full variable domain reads DSGVTQTPKHLITATGQRVTLRCSPRSGDLSVYWYQQSLDQGLQFLIQYYNGEERAKGNILERFSAQQFPDLHSELNLSSLELGDSALYFCASSEGPHNSPLHFGNGTRLTVT.

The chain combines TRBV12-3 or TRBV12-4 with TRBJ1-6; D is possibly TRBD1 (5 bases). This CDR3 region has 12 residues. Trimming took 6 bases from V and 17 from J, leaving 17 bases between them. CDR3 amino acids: CASSTGGGLVHF. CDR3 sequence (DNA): TGTGCCAGCAGCACCGGCGGGGGACTGGTCCACTTT.

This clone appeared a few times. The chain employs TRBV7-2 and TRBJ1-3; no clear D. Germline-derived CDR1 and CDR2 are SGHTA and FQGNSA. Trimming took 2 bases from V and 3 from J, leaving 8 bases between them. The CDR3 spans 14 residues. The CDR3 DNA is TGTGCCAGCAGCTTAACGGCGGATGGAAACACCATATATTTT. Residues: CASSLTADGNTIYF.

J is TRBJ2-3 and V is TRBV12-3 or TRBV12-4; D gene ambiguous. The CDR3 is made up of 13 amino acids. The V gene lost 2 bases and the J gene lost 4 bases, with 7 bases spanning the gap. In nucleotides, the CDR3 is TGTGCCAGCAGTTTACAGGAAGCAGATACGCAGTATTTT. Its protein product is CASSLQEADTQYF.

The CDR3 region has the DNA TGTGCCAGCAGCTTATTTGGGGGCGCGTATGAGCAGTTCTTC. Protein product: CASSLFGGAYEQFF. This chain connects TRBV7-9 to TRBJ2-1, with D possibly matching TRBD1 (6 bases). V was pared by 2 bases and J by 8 bases, with 13 bases between. Germline V gives CDR1 SEHNR, CDR2 FQNEAQ (reference sequence). The CDR3 is made up of 14 amino acids.

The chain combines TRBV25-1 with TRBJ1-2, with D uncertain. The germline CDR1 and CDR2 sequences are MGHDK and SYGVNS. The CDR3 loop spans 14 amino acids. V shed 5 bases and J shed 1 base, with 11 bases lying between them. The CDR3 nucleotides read TGTGCCAGCAGTCCGGGAGGGAATAACTATGGCTACACCTTC. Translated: CASSPGGNNYGYTF.

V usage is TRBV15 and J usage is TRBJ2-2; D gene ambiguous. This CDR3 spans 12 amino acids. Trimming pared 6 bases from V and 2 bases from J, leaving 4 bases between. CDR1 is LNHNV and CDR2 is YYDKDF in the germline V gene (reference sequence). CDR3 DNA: TGTGCCACCAGTAGAAACACCGGGGAGCTGTTTTTT. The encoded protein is CATSRNTGELFF.

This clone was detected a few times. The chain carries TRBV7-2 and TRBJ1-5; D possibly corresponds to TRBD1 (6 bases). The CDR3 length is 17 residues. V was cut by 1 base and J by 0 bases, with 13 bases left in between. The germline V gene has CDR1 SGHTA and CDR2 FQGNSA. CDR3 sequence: CASSLVPGHSSNQPQHF. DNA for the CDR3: TGTGCCAGCAGCTTAGTTCCGGGACACTCTAGCAATCAGCCCCAGCATTTT.

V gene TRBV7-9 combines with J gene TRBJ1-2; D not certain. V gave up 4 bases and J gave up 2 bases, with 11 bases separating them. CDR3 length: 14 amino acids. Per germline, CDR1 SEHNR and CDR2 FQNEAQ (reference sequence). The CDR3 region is CASSSRQANYGYTF. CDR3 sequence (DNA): TGTGCCAGCAGCTCCCGCCAGGCCAACTATGGCTACACCTTC.

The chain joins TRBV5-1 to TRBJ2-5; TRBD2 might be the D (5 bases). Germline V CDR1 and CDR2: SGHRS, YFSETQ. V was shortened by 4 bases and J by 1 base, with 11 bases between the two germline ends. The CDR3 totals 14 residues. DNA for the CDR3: TGCGCCAGCAGCGTGCGACTACTCCAAGAGACCCAGTACTTC. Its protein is CASSVRLLQETQYF.

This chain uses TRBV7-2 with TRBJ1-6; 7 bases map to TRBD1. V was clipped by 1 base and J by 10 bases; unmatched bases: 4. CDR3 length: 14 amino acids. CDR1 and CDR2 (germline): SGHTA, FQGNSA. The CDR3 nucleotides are TGTGCCAGCAGCTTAGACAGGGGAAGCTCACCCCTCCACTTT. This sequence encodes CASSLDRGSSPLHF.

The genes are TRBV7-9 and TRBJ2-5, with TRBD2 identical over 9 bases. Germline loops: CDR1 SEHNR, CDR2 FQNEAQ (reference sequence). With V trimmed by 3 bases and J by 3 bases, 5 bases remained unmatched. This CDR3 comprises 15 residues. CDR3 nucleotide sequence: TGTGCCAGCAGCTTTCCGACTAGCGGCGAAGAGACCCAGTACTTC. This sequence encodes CASSFPTSGEETQYF.

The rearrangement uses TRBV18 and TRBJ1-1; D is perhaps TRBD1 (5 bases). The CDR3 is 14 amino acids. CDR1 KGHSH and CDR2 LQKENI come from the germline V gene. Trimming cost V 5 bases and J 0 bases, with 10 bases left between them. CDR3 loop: CASSSTELNTEAFF. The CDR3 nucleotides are TGTGCCAGCTCATCGACAGAACTGAACACTGAAGCTTTCTTT.